The sample holds one count of the clone carrying this T cell receptor beta chain. What it binds is not known. Some clones are missing from TCRdb's copy, which holds only in-frame ones; the method was immunoSEQ multiplex PCR. The data show about 3,900 clones, 87% seen once. Germline trimming cut 2 bases from V and 0 bases from J; bases unmatched to any gene: 5. The CDR3 runs to 16 residues. Germline values: CDR1 MNHNS, CDR2 SASEGT. H&E slides confirmed each diagnosis, reviewed by two pathologists independently. This sample was included in a study of immune evolution from preneoplasia to lung adenocarcinoma. Overall study results and limits: T cell clonality was higher in KRAS-mutant than EGFR-mutant or wild-type nodules. Clonality was highest in normal lung, lower in later-stage lesions apparently. From normal lung to invasive adenocarcinoma, top clone frequencies appeared to decrease.

This receptor was taken from a donor of 70 years or more with lung adenocarcinoma. The chain joins TRBV6-1 to TRBJ1-2; 8 bases are shared with TRBD1. The sequenced sample consisted of FFPE minimally invasive lung adenocarcinoma tissue. The CDR3 DNA reads TGTGCCAGCAGTGAACCCGGACAGGGAGCTAACTATGGCTACACCTTC. Amino acid sequence: CASSEPGQGANYGYTF.